Following are 6 T cell receptor beta chains from one sample sequenced in a study of T-cell reconstitution after alpha-beta-depleted transplantation in children. Unique molecular identifiers were used in preparing the TCRbeta library. TCRdb re-called the PCR reads through MiXCR, storing one row per CDR3 protein. Of 500,000 to 750,000 distinct CDR3 sequences in the sample, approximately 30% were seen once. The starting material was PBMCs, obtained before TCRalphabeta/CD19-depleted stem cell transplant. Receptors originate from a boy less than two years old with Wiskott-Aldrich syndrome, due to receive a stem cell transplant.

The chain has TRBV6-1 and TRBJ2-1, with a possible D match to TRBD2 (6 bases). Between the trimmed V and J ends, which lost 6 bases and 3 bases, there was a span of 24 bases. This CDR3 region has 18 residues. The germline gives CDR1 MNHNS, CDR2 SASEGT. The CDR3 sequence is CASSPSPPGVAGYNEQFF. CDR3 in DNA: TGTGCCAGCAGCCCGTCTCCCCCGGGAGTAGCCGGCTACAATGAGCAGTTCTTC.

This clonotype was recorded a few times. The chain combines TRBV3-1 with TRBJ2-1; D remains unclear. The length of the CDR3 is 13 residues. Germline loops: CDR1 LGHDT, CDR2 YNNKEL (reference sequence). The V and J ends lost 4 bases and 12 bases respectively, with 16 bases between them. CDR3 nucleotide sequence: TGTGCCAGCAGCCGACCCTTTGGCTTGTCGCAGTTCTTC. Translated: CASSRPFGLSQFF.

The chain is built from TRBV27 and TRBJ2-3, with 9 bases identical to TRBD1. CDR3 length equals 16 residues. The V and J ends lost 0 bases and 9 bases, in that order; junction bases with no gene match: 10. Per germline, CDR1 MNHEY and CDR2 SMNVEV (reference sequence). CDR3 region: CASSLSMGTGLRTQYF. In DNA form, the CDR3 reads TGTGCCAGCAGTTTATCGATGGGGACAGGGTTACGAACGCAGTATTTT.

The rearrangement uses TRBV20-1 and TRBJ2-1; 13 bases line up with TRBD2. The CDR3 covers 15 residues. Trimming cost V 6 bases and J 8 bases; bases outside gene matches: 10. CDR1 and CDR2 (germline): DFQATT, SNEGSKA (reference sequence). Here the CDR3 reads CSAKGALAGGHEQFF. CDR3 in DNA: TGCAGTGCAAAAGGGGCACTAGCGGGAGGGCATGAGCAGTTCTTC.

The chain recombines TRBV9 with TRBJ2-1; maybe TRBD2 (5 bases). The V gene lost 0 bases and the J gene lost 4 bases, with 11 bases spanning the gap. The CDR3 is made up of 15 amino acids. Germline V gene data show CDR1 as SGDLS and CDR2 as YYNGEE. CDR3 bases: TGTGCCAGCAGCGTAGGAGGGAACGGGTACAATGAGCAGTTCTTC. Amino acid sequence: CASSVGGNGYNEQFF.

This clonotype appeared once. Here the CDR3 reads CASSFSLDIEAEQFF. The CDR3 nucleotides read TGTGCCAGCAGCTTTTCTCTAGACATCGAGGCTGAGCAGTTCTTC. The rearrangement links TRBV5-8 to TRBJ2-1; D call uncertain. Germline CDR1 is SGHTS and CDR2 is YDEGEE. Trimming shortened V by 2 bases and J by 9 bases, and 18 bases separated the two germline ends. The CDR3 loop spans 15 amino acids.